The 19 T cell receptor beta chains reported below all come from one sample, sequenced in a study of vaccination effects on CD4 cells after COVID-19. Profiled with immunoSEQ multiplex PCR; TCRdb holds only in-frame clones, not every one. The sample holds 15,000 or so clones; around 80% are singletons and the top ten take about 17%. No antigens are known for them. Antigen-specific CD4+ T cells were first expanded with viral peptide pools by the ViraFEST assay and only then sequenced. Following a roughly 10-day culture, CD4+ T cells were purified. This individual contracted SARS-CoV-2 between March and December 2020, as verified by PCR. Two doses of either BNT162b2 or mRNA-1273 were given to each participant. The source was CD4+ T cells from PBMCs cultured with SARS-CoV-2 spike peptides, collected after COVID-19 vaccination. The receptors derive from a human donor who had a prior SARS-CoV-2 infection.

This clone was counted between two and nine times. The CDR3 DNA reads as TGTGCCAGCAGCAGTAGGGACAGGGAGGACGAGCAGTACTTC. Protein sequence: CASSSRDREDEQYF. V gene TRBV5-4 combines with J gene TRBJ2-7, with TRBD1 identical over 9 bases. The CDR3 totals 14 residues. Germline CDR1 is SGHNT and CDR2 is YYREEE (reference sequence). V trimming: 4 bases; J trimming: 5 bases; junction bases outside the gene matches: 7.

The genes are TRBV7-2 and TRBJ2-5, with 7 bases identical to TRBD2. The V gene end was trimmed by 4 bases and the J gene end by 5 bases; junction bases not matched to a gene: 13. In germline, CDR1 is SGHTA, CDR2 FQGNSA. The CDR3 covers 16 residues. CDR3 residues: CASSSAPSGPGETQYF. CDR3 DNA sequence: TGTGCCAGCAGCTCCGCCCCTAGCGGTCCGGGGGAGACCCAGTACTTC.

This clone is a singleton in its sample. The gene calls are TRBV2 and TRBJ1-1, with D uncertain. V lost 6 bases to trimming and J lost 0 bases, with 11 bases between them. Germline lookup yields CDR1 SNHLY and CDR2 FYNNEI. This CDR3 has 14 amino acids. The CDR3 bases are TGTGCCAGCAGAGGTCATGAGGTGAACACTGAAGCTTTCTTT. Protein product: CASRGHEVNTEAFF.

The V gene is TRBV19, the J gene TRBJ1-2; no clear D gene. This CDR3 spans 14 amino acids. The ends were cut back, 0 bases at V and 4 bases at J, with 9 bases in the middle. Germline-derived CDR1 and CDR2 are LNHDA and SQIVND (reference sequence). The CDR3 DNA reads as TGTGCCAGTAGTATAGATTCGGGGATCTATGGCTACACCTTC. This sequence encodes CASSIDSGIYGYTF.

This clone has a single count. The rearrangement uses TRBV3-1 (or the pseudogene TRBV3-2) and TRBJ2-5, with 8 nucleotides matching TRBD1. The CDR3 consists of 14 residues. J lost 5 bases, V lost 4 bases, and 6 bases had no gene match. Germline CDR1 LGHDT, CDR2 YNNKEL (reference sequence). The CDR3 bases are TGTGCCAGCAGCCGCAGGGGGCGCTGGGAGACCCAGTACTTC. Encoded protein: CASSRRGRWETQYF.

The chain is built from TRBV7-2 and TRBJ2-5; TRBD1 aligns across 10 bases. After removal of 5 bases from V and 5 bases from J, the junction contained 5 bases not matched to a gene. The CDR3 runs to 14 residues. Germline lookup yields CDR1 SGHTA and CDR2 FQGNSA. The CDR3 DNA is TGTGCCAGCAGCCTGACAGGGGGCGGTGAGACCCAGTACTTC. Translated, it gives CASSLTGGGETQYF.

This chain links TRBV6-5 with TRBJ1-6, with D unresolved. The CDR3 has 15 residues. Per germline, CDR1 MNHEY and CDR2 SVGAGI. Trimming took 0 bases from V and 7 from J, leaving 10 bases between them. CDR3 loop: CASSYSETINSPLHF. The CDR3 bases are TGTGCCAGCAGTTACTCGGAGACGATAAATTCACCCCTCCACTTT.

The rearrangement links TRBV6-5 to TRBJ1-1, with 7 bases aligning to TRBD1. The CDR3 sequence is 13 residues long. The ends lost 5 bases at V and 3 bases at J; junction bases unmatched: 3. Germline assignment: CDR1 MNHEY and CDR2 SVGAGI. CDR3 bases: TGTGCCAGCAGTCTCACAGGGGACACTGAAGCTTTCTTT. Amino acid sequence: CASSLTGDTEAFF.

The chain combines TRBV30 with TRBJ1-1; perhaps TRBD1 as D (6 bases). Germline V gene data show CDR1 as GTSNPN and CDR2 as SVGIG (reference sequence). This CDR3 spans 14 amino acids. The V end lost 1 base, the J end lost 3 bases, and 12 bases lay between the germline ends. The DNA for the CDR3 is TGTGCCTGGAGTGCCACGGACAGTTACACTGAAGCTTTCTTT. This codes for CAWSATDSYTEAFF.

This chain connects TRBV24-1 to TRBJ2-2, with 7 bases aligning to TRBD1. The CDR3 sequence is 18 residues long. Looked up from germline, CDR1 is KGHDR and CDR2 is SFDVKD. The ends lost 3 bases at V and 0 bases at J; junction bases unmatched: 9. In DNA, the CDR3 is TGTGCCACCAGTGATAATCATGACAGGGTTTCGAACACCGGGGAGCTGTTTTTT. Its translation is CATSDNHDRVSNTGELFF.

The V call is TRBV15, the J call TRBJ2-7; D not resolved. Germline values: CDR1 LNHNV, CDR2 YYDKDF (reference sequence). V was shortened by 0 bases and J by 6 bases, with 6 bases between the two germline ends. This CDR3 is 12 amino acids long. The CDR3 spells CATSRDHSEQYF. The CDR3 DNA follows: TGTGCCACCAGCAGAGACCACAGCGAGCAGTACTTC. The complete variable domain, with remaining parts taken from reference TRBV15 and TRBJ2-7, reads DAMVIQNPRYQVTQFGKPVTLSCSQTLNHNVMYWYQQKSSQAPKLLFHYYDKDFNNEADTPDNFQSRRPNTSFCFLDIRSPGLGDTAMYLCATSRDHSEQYFGPGTRLTVT.

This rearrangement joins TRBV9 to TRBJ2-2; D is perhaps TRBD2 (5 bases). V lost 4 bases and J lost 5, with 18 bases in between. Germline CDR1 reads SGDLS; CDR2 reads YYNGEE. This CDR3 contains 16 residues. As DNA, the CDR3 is TGTGCCAGCAGCCCATACCTACTAGATTTAACCGGGGAGCTGTTTTTT. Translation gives CASSPYLLDLTGELFF.

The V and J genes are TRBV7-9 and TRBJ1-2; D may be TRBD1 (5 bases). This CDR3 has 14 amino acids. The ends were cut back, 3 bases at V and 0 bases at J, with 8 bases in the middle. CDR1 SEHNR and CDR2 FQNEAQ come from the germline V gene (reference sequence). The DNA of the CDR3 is TGTGCCAGCAGCTTCCCAGGGACTAACTATGGCTACACCTTC. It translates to CASSFPGTNYGYTF.

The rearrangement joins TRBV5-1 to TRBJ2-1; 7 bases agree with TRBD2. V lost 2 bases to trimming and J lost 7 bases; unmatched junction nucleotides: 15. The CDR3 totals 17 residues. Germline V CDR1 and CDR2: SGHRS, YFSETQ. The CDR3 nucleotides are TGCGCCAGCAGCTTAGGAGTGGGGCGGGAGATGGAGAATGAGCAGTTCTTC. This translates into CASSLGVGREMENEQFF.

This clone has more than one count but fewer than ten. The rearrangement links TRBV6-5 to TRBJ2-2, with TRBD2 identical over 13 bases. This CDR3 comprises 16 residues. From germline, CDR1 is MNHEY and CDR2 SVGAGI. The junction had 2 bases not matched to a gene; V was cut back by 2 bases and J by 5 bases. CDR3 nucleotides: TGTGCCAGCAGTTACAGACTAGCGGGGGGAACCGGGGAGCTGTTTTTT. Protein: CASSYRLAGGTGELFF.

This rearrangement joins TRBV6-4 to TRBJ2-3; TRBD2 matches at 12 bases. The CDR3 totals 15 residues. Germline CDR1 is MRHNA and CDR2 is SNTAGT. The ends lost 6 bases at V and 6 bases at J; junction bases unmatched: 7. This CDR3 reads CASSSGLAGSDTQYF. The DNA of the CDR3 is TGTGCCAGCAGCTCCGGACTAGCGGGAAGTGATACGCAGTATTTT.

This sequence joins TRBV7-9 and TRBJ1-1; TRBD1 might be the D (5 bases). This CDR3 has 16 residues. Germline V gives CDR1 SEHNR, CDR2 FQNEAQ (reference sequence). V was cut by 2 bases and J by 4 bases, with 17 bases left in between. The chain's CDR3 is CASSLWAGGVSTEAFF. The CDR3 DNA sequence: TGTGCCAGCAGCTTATGGGCCGGGGGTGTTAGCACTGAAGCTTTCTTT.

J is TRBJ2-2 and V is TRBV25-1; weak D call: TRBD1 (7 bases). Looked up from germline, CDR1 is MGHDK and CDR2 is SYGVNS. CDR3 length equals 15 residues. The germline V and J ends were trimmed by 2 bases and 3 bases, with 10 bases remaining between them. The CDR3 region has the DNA TGTGCCAGCAGTGAACCCAGGGGGGACACCGGGGAGCTGTTTTTT. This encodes CASSEPRGDTGELFF.

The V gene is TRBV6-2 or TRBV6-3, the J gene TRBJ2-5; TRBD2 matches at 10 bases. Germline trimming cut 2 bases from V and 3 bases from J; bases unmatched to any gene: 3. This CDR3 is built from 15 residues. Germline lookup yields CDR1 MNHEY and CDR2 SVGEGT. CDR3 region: CASSYRLAGEETQYF. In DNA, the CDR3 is TGTGCCAGCAGTTACCGTCTAGCGGGAGAAGAGACCCAGTACTTC.